This T cell receptor (beta chain) appears in the sequencing data of a study of blood T cell repertoires in COVID-19. Turning to the study itself: Both acute and convalescent COVID-19 samples were obtained from the United States, Italy and Spain. PBMCs, B-cell-depleted T cells, or T cells provided the cDNA or gDNA that made up the material.

Authors' data handling: Counts of nucleated cells, estimated from reference gene primer amplification, were obtained. Assay used: immunoSEQ multiplex PCR; TCRdb lists only in-frame clones, some missing. V and J calls plus clone size are reproduced from that table; the DNA served to infer D and trimming. Among about 240,000 clones listed, 85% were seen once. Germline loops: CDR1 PRHDT, CDR2 FYEKMQ (reference sequence). This CDR3 is 13 amino acids long. The V end was cut by 4 bases, the J end by 7 bases, with 14 bases between. Seattle patient enrollment occurred during active infection, with longitudinal follow-up thereafter.

The sequenced sample was peripheral blood. The TCR originated in a man aged 45-60 years with COVID-19, enrolled during active disease. The rearrangement links TRBV13 to TRBJ2-7; tentative D call: TRBD2 (7 bases). Here the CDR3 reads CASSWRGTREQYF. The CDR3 region has the DNA TGTGCCAGCAGCTGGCGGGGGACACGGGAGCAGTACTTC.